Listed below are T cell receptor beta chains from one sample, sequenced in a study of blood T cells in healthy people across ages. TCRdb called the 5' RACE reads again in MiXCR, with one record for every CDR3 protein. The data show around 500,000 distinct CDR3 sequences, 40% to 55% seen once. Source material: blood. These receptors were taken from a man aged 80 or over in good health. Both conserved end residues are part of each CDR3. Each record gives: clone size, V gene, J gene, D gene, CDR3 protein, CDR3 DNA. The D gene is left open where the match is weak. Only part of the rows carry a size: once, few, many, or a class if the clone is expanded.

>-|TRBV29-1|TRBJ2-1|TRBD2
CSTKVYNGLAHNEQFF
TGCAGCACCAAAGTTTATAATGGACTAGCCCACAATGAGCAGTTCTTC
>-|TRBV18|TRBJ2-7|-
CASSPSEREGQYF
TGTGCCAGCTCACCTAGCGAGAGAGAGGGGCAGTACTTC
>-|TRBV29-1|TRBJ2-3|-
CSVEAGEGTDTQYF
TGCAGCGTTGAAGCGGGGGAAGGCACAGATACGCAGTATTTT
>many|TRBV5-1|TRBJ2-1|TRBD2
CASMEGLAGNEQFF
TGCGCCAGCATGGAGGGACTAGCTGGCAATGAGCAGTTCTTC
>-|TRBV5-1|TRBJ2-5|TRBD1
CASSLSGTGGSEKYF
TGTGCCAGCAGCCTCTCCGGGACAGGGGGATCGGAAAAGTACTTC
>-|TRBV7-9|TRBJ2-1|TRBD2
CASSPGLAGGEQFF
TGTGCCAGCAGCCCGGGACTAGCGGGCGGTGAGCAGTTCTTC
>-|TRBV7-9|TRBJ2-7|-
CASSLLTASEQYF
TGTGCCAGCAGCTTATTGACAGCGAGCGAGCAGTACTTC
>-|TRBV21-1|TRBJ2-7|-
CASSKEGGPTYEQYF
TGTGCCAGCAGCAAAGAGGGGGGGCCCACCTACGAGCAGTACTTC
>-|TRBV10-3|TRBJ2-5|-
CAISPWLVGVKTQYF
TGTGCCATCAGCCCCTGGCTAGTGGGAGTGAAGACCCAGTACTTC
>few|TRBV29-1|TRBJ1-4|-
CSVGRRDFGEKLFF
TGCAGCGTCGGTCGTAGGGATTTTGGTGAAAAACTGTTTTTT
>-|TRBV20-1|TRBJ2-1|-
CSARVAARGYNEQFF
TGCAGTGCTAGAGTAGCGGCTAGAGGGTACAATGAGCAGTTCTTC
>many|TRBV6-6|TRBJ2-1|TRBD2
CASSYGALAGVGNEQFF
TGTGCCAGCAGTTACGGAGCACTAGCGGGAGTGGGCAATGAGCAGTTCTTC
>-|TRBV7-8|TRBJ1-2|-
CASSPGAGSFNYGYTF
TGTGCCAGCAGCCCTGGCGCAGGGAGTTTCAACTATGGCTACACCTTC
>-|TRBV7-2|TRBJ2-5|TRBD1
CASSPRTGRGETQYF
TGTGCCAGCAGCCCCAGGACAGGGCGAGGAGAGACCCAGTACTTC
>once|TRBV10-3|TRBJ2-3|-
CAISESVLDTQYF
TGTGCCATCAGTGAGTCGGTGCTTGATACGCAGTATTTT
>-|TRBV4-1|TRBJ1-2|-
CPSSQPESPTLGYTF
TGCCCCAGCAGCCAACCAGAGAGCCCCACACTAGGCTACACCTTC
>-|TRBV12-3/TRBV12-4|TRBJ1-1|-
CASTPRGGRTEAFF
TGTGCCAGCACCCCGAGGGGGGGTCGCACTGAAGCTTTCTTT
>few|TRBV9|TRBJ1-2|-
CASSVSYSLYGYTF
TGTGCCAGCAGCGTTAGTTACAGCCTCTATGGCTACACCTTC
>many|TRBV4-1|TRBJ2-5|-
CASSQEPGSLGETQYF
TGCGCCAGCAGCCAAGAGCCAGGGAGTTTGGGAGAGACCCAGTACTTC
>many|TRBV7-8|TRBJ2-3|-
CASSLVWTDTQYF
TGTGCCAGCAGCTTAGTCTGGACAGATACGCAGTATTTT
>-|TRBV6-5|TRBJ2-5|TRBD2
CASNPPGTSGREGQYF
TGTGCCAGCAATCCGCCCGGGACTAGCGGGAGAGAAGGGCAGTACTTC
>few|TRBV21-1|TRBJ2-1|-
CASYHDRTSSYNEQFF
TGTGCCAGTTACCATGACAGGACCAGCTCCTACAATGAGCAGTTCTTC
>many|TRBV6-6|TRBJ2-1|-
CASSYPGKPNEQFF
TGTGCCAGCAGTTACCCAGGGAAGCCCAATGAGCAGTTCTTC
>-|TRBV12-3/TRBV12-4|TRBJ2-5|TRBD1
CASRTIRDRVWETQYF
TGTGCCAGCAGGACCATCCGGGACAGGGTGTGGGAGACCCAGTACTTC
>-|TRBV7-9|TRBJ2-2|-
CASSFGIYTGELFF
TGTGCCAGCAGCTTTGGCATTTACACCGGGGAGCTGTTTTTT
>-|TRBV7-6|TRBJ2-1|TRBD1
CASSSLGGTSSYNEQFF
TGTGCCAGCAGCTCCCTAGGGGGCACGAGCTCCTACAATGAGCAGTTCTTC
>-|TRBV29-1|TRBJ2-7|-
CSVTLGSTWGEQYF
TGCAGCGTTACACTAGGGTCTACCTGGGGCGAGCAGTACTTC
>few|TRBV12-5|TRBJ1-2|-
CASGSSVGYGYTF
TGTGCTAGTGGTTCGTCGGTCGGCTATGGCTACACCTTC
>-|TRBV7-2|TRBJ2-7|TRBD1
CASSLGGQGAREQYF
TGTGCCAGCAGCTTGGGGGGACAGGGGGCGCGCGAGCAGTACTTC
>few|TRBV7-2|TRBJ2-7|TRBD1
CASSFPTGGYEQYF
TGTGCCAGCAGCTTCCCGACAGGGGGCTACGAGCAGTACTTC
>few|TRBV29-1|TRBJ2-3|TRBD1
CSVEDLVQGAGDTQYF
TGCAGCGTTGAAGATCTTGTCCAGGGGGCCGGAGATACGCAGTATTTT
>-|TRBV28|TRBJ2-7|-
CASSLEALSSYNEQYF
TGTGCCAGCAGTTTAGAGGCTTTGAGCTCCTACAATGAGCAGTACTTC